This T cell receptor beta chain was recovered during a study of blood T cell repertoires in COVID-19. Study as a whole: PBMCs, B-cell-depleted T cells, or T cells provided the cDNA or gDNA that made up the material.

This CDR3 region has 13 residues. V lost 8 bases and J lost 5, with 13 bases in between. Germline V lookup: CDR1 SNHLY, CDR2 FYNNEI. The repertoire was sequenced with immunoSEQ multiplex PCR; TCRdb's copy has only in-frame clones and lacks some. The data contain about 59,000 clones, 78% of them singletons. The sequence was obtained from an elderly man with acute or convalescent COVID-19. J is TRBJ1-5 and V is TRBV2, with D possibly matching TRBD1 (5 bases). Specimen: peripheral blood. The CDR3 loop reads CASALRGDQPQHF. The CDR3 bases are TGTGCCAGCGCCCTCCGGGGGGATCAGCCCCAGCATTTT.